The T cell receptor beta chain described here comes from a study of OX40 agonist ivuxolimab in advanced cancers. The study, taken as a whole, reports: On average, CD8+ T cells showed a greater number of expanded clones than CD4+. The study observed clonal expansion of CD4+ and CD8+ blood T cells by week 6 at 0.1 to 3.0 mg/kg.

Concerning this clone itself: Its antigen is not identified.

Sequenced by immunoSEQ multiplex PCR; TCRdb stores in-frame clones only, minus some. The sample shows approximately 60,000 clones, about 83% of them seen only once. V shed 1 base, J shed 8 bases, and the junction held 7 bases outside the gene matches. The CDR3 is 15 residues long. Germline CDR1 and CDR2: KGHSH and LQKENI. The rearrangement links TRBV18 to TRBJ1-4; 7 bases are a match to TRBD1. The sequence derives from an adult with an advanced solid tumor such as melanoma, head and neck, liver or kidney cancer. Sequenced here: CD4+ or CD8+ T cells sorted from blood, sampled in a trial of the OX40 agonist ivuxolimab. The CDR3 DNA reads TGTGCCAGCTCACCACAGGGGGCCGGAGGAGAAAAACTGTTTTTT. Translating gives CASSPQGAGGEKLFF.